This T cell receptor beta chain was identified in a study of PD-L1 blockade in urothelial cancer. Study at large: It was at 3 weeks (second dose) and 6 weeks after treatment start that blood was analyzed.

Time point denoted: pretreatment peripheral blood. Produced via immunoSEQ multiplex PCR; TCRdb's table is partial and in-frame only. The repertoire includes around 68,000 clones, approximately 80% of them detected once, and 1.5% to 2% sits in the top ten. The CDR3 spans 12 residues. The germline CDR1 and CDR2 sequences are SQVTM and ANQGSEA. Trimming removed 4 bases at V and 1 base at J, with 5 bases between. This TCR derives from a man between 65 and 79 years old with urothelial cancer. V is TRBV29-1 and J is TRBJ2-4; D is unresolved. This material consisted of PBMCs, taken around atezolizumab (anti-PD-L1) treatment. The CDR3 bases are TGCAGCGTTGTCAGGGCCAAAAACATTCAGTACTTC. This translates into CSVVRAKNIQYF.